This T cell receptor (beta chain) was sequenced in a study of blood T cells in healthy people across ages. Trimming cost V 1 base and J 3 bases, with 20 bases left between them. The CDR3 totals 18 residues. CDR1 is LGHNA and CDR2 is YSLEER in the germline V gene. A sample-barcoded 5' primer and a J-beta primer mix were used in a second PCR of roughly 7 to 11 cycles. TCRdb re-derived calls from the 5' RACE reads in MiXCR, one entry per CDR3 protein. The table shows about 800,000 distinct CDR3 sequences, with 20% to 25% occurring only once. This clonotype showed up many times. The data also belong to a second study, concerning T cells of mothers and their children.

The receptor's source is a boy aged 5-17 years in good health. The chain couples TRBV4-3 to TRBJ2-3, with D perhaps being TRBD1 or TRBD2 (5 bases each). The sample comprised blood. Here the CDR3 reads CASSQGSKIRDQTDTQYF. CDR3 sequence (DNA): TGCGCCAGCAGCCAAGGATCAAAGATACGGGACCAAACAGATACGCAGTATTTT.